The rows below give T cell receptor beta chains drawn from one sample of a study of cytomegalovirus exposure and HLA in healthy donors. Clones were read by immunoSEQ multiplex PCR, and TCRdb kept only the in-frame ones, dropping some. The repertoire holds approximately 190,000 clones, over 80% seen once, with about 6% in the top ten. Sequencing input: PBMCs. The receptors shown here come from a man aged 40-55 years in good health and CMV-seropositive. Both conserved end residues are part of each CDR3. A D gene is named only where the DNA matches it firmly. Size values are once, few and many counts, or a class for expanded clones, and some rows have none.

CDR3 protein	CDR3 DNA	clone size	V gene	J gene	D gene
CASRTGEVTEAFF	TGCGCCAGCAGGACAGGGGAAGTCACTGAAGCTTTCTTT	-	TRBV10-2	TRBJ1-1	TRBD1
CAWSVTSGGINEQFF	TGTGCCTGGAGTGTAACTAGCGGGGGCATAAATGAGCAGTTCTTC	few	TRBV30	TRBJ2-1	TRBD2
CASSIGRGIYNEQFF	TGTGCCAGTAGTATCGGCAGGGGCATCTACAATGAGCAGTTCTTC	-	TRBV19	TRBJ2-1	-
CASSQDLSGGAYEQFF	TGCGCCAGCAGCCAAGATCTTAGCGGGGGGGCCTATGAGCAGTTCTTC	-	TRBV4-1	TRBJ2-1	TRBD2
CASSSPGTGTYGNQPQHF	TGTGCCAGCAGCTCGCCCGGGACAGGGACCTATGGCAATCAGCCCCAGCATTTT	-	TRBV5-6	TRBJ1-5	TRBD1
CAITPGGDTQYF	TGTGCCATCACCCCGGGGGGGGATACGCAGTATTTT	-	TRBV10-3	TRBJ2-3	TRBD2
CASSPRGIRQPQHF	TGTGCCAGCTCACCGCGGGGGATTCGACAGCCCCAGCATTTT	-	TRBV18	TRBJ1-5	-
CASSLGDRGETQYF	TGCGCCAGCAGCTTAGGAGACAGGGGAGAGACCCAGTACTTC	-	TRBV5-1	TRBJ2-5	TRBD1
CASSYSPSGKTYEQYF	TGTGCCAGCAGTTACTCGCCTAGCGGGAAGACCTACGAGCAGTACTTC	few	TRBV6-5	TRBJ2-7	TRBD2
CASSPTGYSNQPQHF	TGTGCCAGTAGCCCGACAGGGTATAGCAATCAGCCCCAGCATTTT	-	TRBV19	TRBJ1-5	TRBD1
CASRNTGGTAKNIQYF	TGTGCCAGCAGAAATACAGGGGGCACAGCCAAAAACATTCAGTACTTC	-	TRBV11-2	TRBJ2-4	TRBD1
CASSPGQLNQPQHF	TGTGCCAGCAGCCCAGGACAACTCAATCAGCCCCAGCATTTT	-	TRBV7-2	TRBJ1-5	-
CASSPTGGGTGGNSPLHF	TGTGCCAGCAGCCCCACTGGAGGGGGGACAGGGGGCAATTCACCCCTCCACTTT	-	TRBV7-2	TRBJ1-6	TRBD1
CASRLAGGPSDTQYF	TGTGCCAGCAGACTAGCGGGGGGCCCCTCCGATACGCAGTATTTT	once	TRBV5-6	TRBJ2-3	TRBD2
CASSSSGQGEETQYF	TGTGCCAGCAGTTCATCTGGACAGGGGGAAGAGACCCAGTACTTC	-	TRBV27	TRBJ2-5	TRBD1
CASSLRYRAAEFYGYTF	TGTGCCAGCAGCTTACGATACAGGGCAGCGGAGTTTTATGGCTACACCTTC	-	TRBV7-9	TRBJ1-2	-
CASSHGTGEDTQYF	TGTGCCAGCAGCCACGGGACAGGGGAAGATACGCAGTATTTT	-	TRBV13	TRBJ2-3	TRBD1
CASSPIAGGPPYEQYF	TGTGCCAGTAGCCCCATAGCGGGGGGGCCTCCCTACGAGCAGTACTTC	-	TRBV19	TRBJ2-7	TRBD2
CASRLAGGDEAFF	TGTGCCAGTAGGTTAGCAGGGGGTGATGAAGCTTTCTTT	few	TRBV19	TRBJ1-1	TRBD1
CASSPLAGGRETQYF	TGTGCCAGCTCACCTCTAGCGGGGGGGCGAGAGACCCAGTACTTC	-	TRBV18	TRBJ2-5	TRBD2
CASSVAWGGYNEQFF	TGTGCCAGCAGCGTAGCCTGGGGGGGGTACAATGAGCAGTTCTTC	-	TRBV9	TRBJ2-1	TRBD2
CASSPQGGEKLFF	TGTGCCAGCTCACCGCAGGGGGGCGAAAAACTGTTTTTT	-	TRBV18	TRBJ1-4	TRBD1
CASYGLSAGGTDTQYF	TGTGCCAGTTACGGGCTATCGGCGGGGGGCACAGATACGCAGTATTTT	few	TRBV19	TRBJ2-3	TRBD2
CASRLSSGGLPNEQFF	TGTGCCAGTAGGCTAAGTTCGGGGGGCCTCCCCAATGAGCAGTTCTTC	once	TRBV19	TRBJ2-1	-
CATMTGQSGYTF	TGTGCCACCATGACAGGGCAATCTGGCTACACCTTC	-	TRBV19	TRBJ1-2	TRBD1
CASSLSGALEQYF	TGTGCCAGCAGCCTTAGCGGGGCTCTCGAGCAGTACTTC	-	TRBV11-2	TRBJ2-7	TRBD2
CATSPSGISTDTQYF	TGTGCCACATCTCCCAGCGGGATTAGCACAGATACGCAGTATTTT	-	TRBV7-9	TRBJ2-3	TRBD2
CASSPGGETQYF	TGCGCCAGCAGTCCGGGGGGGGAGACCCAGTACTTC	-	TRBV10-1	TRBJ2-5	TRBD2
CASSFDTNLAKNIQYF	TGTGCCAGCAGTTTTGACACGAATCTAGCCAAAAACATTCAGTACTTC	few	TRBV6-5	TRBJ2-4	-